Each of the 11 T cell receptor beta chains below was sequenced from the same sample in a study of cytomegalovirus exposure and HLA in healthy donors. This PCR relied on a set of 60 Vbeta primers and 13 Jbeta primers. Assay used: immunoSEQ multiplex PCR; TCRdb lists only in-frame clones, some missing. The sample carries 100,000 to 150,000 clones, roughly two thirds recorded once. Sequences were obtained from PBMCs. The source of these receptors is a man in his thirties or forties in good health and CMV-seropositive.

The chain combines TRBV19 with TRBJ1-1, with TRBD1 identical over 10 bases. The CDR3 loop spans 17 amino acids. V was pared by 2 bases and J by 0 bases, with 6 bases of the junction left unmatched. Germline loops: CDR1 LNHDA, CDR2 SQIVND (reference sequence). The CDR3 DNA reads TGTGCCAGTAGTATATTCGGGACAGGGGCCCTGAACACTGAAGCTTTCTTT. As protein: CASSIFGTGALNTEAFF.

The chain uses TRBV2 and TRBJ1-5; no reliable D call. In germline, CDR1 is SNHLY, CDR2 FYNNEI. V lost 5 bases, J lost 2 bases, and 4 bases lay in between. This CDR3 region has 12 residues. CDR3 in amino acids: CASSQGNQPQHF. CDR3 nucleotide sequence: TGTGCCAGCAGTCAGGGCAATCAGCCCCAGCATTTT.

V and J are TRBV2 and TRBJ2-1; D not certain. V was cut by 1 base and J by 8 bases, with 6 bases left in between. Germline lookup yields CDR1 SNHLY and CDR2 FYNNEI. CDR3 length: 12 residues. The CDR3, as DNA: TGTGCCAGCAGTGAAGATTCATATGAGCAGTTCTTC. Its protein is CASSEDSYEQFF.

The CDR3 DNA sequence: TGTGCCAGCAGGGGAGGCACCTATTACAATGAGCAGTTCTTC. As protein: CASRGGTYYNEQFF. V and J are TRBV5-4 and TRBJ2-1, with D perhaps TRBD2 (6 bases). Looked up from germline, CDR1 is SGHNT and CDR2 is YYREEE (reference sequence). The CDR3 runs to 14 residues. V gave up 5 bases and J gave up 4 bases, with 13 bases separating them.

The rearrangement links TRBV7-9 to TRBJ1-1, with D unclear. The CDR3 has 15 amino acids. With 5 bases removed from V and 5 bases from J, the gap between germline ends came to 18 bases. Germline V lookup: CDR1 SEHNR, CDR2 FQNEAQ (reference sequence). CDR3 sequence: CASSPTERGRTEAFF. CDR3 in DNA: TGTGCCAGCAGCCCCACCGAGAGAGGTCGGACTGAAGCTTTCTTT.

The chain joins TRBV4-3 to TRBJ2-1, with TRBD2 matching over 10 bases. Germline lookup yields CDR1 LGHNA and CDR2 YSLEER. V dropped 2 bases and J dropped 8; count of bases not matched to a gene: 15. CDR3 length equals 18 residues. CDR3 residues: CASSQYPGLALARDEQFF. The CDR3 region has the DNA TGCGCCAGCAGCCAATACCCGGGACTAGCGCTTGCTCGCGATGAGCAGTTCTTC.

The chain employs TRBV9 and TRBJ2-1; TRBD2 aligns across 8 bases. CDR3 length: 16 residues. Germline loops: CDR1 SGDLS, CDR2 YYNGEE. The trim removed 0 bases at V and 3 bases at J, leaving 5 bases unmatched. CDR3: CASSVVEREYYNEQFF. CDR3 nucleotides: TGTGCCAGCAGCGTAGTAGAGCGGGAGTACTACAATGAGCAGTTCTTC.

The chain combines TRBV15 with TRBJ2-1; TRBD2 aligns across 7 bases. The CDR3 extends over 14 amino acids. CDR1 and CDR2 from the germline V gene are LNHNV and YYDKDF (reference sequence). The V and J ends lost 3 bases and 5 bases, in that order; junction bases with no gene match: 4. As DNA, the CDR3 is TGTGCCACCAGCAGGTCGGGACTAAACAATGAGCAGTTCTTC. Translation: CATSRSGLNNEQFF.

The chain combines TRBV7-6 with TRBJ1-5, with a possible D match to TRBD1 (5 bases). Trimming removed 5 bases at V and 6 bases at J, with 11 bases between. CDR3 length equals 13 residues. CDR1 is SGHVS and CDR2 is FNYEAQ in the germline V gene. The CDR3 region has the DNA TGTGCCAGCAGCGCGACGGGGGGTCAGCCCCAGCATTTT. It yields the protein CASSATGGQPQHF.

The J gene is TRBJ2-7, the V gene TRBV5-1, with a possible D match to TRBD1 (6 bases). Trimming removed 5 bases at V and 2 bases at J, with 11 bases between. In germline, CDR1 is SGHRS, CDR2 YFSETQ. The CDR3 has 13 amino acids. The CDR3 sequence: CASRADSTYEQYF. The CDR3 DNA is TGCGCCAGCAGGGCGGACAGTACCTACGAGCAGTACTTC.

The chain's CDR3 is CASSFTGTYEQYF. In DNA form, the CDR3 reads TGTGCCAGTAGTTTCACAGGGACCTACGAGCAGTACTTC. V and J are TRBV19 and TRBJ2-7; tentatively, D is TRBD1 (6 bases). V shed 5 bases and J shed 2 bases, with 10 bases lying between them. Per germline, CDR1 LNHDA and CDR2 SQIVND (reference sequence). The CDR3 has 13 residues.